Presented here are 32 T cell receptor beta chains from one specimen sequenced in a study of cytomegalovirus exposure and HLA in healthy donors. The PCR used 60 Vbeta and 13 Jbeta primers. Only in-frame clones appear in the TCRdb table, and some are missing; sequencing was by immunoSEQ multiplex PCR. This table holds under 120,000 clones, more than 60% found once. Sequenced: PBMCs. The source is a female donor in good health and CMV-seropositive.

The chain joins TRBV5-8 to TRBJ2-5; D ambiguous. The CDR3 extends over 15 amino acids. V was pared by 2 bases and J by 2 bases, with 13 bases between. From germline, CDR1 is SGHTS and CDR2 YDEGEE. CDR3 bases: TGTGCCAGCAGCTTACAAACCATGAGGCAAGAGACCCAGTACTTC. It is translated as CASSLQTMRQETQYF.

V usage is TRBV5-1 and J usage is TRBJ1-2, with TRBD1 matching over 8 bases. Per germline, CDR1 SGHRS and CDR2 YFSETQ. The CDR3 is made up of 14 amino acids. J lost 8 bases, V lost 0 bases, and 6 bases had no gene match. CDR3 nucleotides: TGCGCCAGCAGCTTGGGGACAGGGCTTGTCGGCTACACCTTC. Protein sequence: CASSLGTGLVGYTF.

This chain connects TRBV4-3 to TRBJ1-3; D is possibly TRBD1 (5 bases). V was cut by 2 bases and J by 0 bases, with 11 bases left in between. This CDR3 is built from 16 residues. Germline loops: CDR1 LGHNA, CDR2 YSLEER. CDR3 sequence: CASSQLDSSSGNTIYF. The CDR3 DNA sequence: TGCGCCAGCAGCCAACTTGACAGCAGCTCTGGAAACACCATATATTTT.

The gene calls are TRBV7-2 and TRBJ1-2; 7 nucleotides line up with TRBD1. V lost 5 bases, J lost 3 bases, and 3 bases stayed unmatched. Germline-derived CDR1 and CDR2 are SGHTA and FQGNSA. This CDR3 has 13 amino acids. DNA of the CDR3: TGTGCCAGCAGCCCGGGACAGCACTATGGCTACACCTTC. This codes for CASSPGQHYGYTF.

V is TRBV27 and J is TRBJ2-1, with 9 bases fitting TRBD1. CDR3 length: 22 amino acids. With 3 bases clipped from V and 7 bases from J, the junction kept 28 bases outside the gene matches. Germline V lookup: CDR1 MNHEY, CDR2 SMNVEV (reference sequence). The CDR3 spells CASSFYPYRDRDRVGRGNEQFF. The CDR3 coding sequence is TGTGCCAGCAGTTTCTACCCCTACCGGGACAGGGACAGGGTCGGGAGAGGGAATGAGCAGTTCTTC.

This CDR3 reads CASRPTSGRAGELFF. The DNA for the CDR3 is TGTGCCAGCAGACCAACTAGCGGGAGAGCCGGGGAGCTGTTTTTT. V gene TRBV7-9 combines with J gene TRBJ2-2; 11 bases are a match to TRBD2. V lost 6 bases to trimming and J lost 6 bases; unmatched junction nucleotides: 6. Germline V gene sequence: CDR1 SEHNR, CDR2 FQNEAQ (reference sequence). The CDR3 is 15 residues long.

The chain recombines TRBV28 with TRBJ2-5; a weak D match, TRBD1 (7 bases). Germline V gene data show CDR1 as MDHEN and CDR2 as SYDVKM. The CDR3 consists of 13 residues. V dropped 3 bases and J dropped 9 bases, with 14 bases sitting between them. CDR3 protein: CASSLRQGLAQYF. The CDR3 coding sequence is TGTGCCAGCAGTTTGCGACAGGGACTGGCCCAGTACTTC.

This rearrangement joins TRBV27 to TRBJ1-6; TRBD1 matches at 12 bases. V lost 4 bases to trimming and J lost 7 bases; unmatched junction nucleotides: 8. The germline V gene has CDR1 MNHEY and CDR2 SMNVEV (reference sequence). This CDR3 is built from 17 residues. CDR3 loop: CASSSRDRGRRNSPLHF. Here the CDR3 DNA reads TGTGCCAGCAGTTCCAGGGACAGGGGGCGCCGAAATTCACCCCTCCACTTT.

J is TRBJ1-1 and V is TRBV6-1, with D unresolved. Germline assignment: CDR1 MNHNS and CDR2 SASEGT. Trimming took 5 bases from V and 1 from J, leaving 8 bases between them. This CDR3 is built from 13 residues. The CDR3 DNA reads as TGTGCCAGCAGTCGGGTCTCGAACACTGAAGCTTTCTTT. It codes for CASSRVSNTEAFF.

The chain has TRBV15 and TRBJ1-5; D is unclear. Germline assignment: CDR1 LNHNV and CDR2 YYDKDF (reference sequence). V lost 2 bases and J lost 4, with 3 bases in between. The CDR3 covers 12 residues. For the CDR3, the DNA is TGTGCCACCAGCAGACAAAATCAGCCCCAGCATTTT. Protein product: CATSRQNQPQHF.

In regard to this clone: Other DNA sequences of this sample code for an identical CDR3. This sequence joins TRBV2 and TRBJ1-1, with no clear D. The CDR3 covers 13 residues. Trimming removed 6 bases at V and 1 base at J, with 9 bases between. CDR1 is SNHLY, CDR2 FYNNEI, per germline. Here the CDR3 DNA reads TGTGCCAGCAGAGTTACCAGGAACACTGAAGCTTTCTTT. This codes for CASRVTRNTEAFF.

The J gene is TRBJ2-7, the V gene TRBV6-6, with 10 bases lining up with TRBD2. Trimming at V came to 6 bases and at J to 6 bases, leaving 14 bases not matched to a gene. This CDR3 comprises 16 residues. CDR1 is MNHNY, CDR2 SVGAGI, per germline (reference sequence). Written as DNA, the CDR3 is TGTGCCAGCAGCCCCAGTAGCGGGGGGACGCTTGGCGAGCAGTACTTC. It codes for CASSPSSGGTLGEQYF.

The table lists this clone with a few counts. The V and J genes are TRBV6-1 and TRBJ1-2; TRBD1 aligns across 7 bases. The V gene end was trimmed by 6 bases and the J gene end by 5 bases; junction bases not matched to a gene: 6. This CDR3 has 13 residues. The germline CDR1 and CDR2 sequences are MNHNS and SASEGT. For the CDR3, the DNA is TGTGCCAGCAGCCAGACAGGGATATATGGCTACACCTTC. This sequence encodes CASSQTGIYGYTF.

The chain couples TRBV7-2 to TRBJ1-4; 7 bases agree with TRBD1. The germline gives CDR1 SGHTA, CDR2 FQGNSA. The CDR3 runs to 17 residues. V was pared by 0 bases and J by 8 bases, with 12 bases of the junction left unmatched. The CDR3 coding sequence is TGTGCCAGCAGCTTAGCGATCACAGGGGTAGGTCGGGAAAAACTGTTTTTT. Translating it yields CASSLAITGVGREKLFF.

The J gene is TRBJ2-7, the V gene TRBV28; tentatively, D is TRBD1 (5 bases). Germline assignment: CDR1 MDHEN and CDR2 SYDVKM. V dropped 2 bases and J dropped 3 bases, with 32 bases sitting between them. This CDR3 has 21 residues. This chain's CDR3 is CASSLRTGISIWGRGFYEQYF. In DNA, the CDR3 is TGTGCCAGCAGTTTACGCACTGGAATTTCGATTTGGGGAAGGGGCTTCTACGAGCAGTACTTC.

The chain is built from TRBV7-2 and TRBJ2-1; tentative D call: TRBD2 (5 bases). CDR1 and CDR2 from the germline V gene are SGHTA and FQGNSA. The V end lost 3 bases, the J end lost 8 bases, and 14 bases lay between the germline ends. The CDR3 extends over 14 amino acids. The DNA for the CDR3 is TGTGCCAGCAGCTTGGACGGAGCGGCCCATGAGCAGTTCTTC. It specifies CASSLDGAAHEQFF.

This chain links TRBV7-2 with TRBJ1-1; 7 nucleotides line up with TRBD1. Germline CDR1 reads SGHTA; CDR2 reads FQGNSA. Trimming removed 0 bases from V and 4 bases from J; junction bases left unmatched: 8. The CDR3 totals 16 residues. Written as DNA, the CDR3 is TGTGCCAGCAGCTTAGCGAGGGGGCGTTACGGCACTGAAGCTTTCTTT. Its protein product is CASSLARGRYGTEAFF. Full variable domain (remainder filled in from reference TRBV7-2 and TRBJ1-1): GAGVSQSPSNKVTEKGKDVELRCDPISGHTALYWYRQSLGQGLEFLIYFQGNSAPDKSGLPSDRFSAERTGGSVSTLTIQRTQQEDSAVYLCASSLARGRYGTEAFFGQGTRLTVV.

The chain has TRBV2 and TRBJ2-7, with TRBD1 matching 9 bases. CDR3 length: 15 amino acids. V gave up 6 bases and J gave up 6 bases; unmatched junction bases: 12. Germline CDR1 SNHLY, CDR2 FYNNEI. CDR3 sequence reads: CASSPERGTGLEQYF. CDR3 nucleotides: TGTGCCAGCAGCCCAGAACGGGGGACAGGGCTCGAGCAGTACTTC.

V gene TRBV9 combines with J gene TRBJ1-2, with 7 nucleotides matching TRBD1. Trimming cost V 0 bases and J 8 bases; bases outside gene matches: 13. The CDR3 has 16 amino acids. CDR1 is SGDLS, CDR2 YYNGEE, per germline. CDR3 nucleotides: TGTGCCAGCAGCGTAGCTGGAAGGGGGCCCCTTAGAGGCTACACCTTC. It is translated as CASSVAGRGPLRGYTF.

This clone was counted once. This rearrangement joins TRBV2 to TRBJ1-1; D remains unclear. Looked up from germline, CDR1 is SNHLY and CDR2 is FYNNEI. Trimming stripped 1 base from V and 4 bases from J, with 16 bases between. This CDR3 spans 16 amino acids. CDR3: CASSEERAERGTEAFF. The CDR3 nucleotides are TGTGCCAGCAGTGAAGAAAGGGCCGAACGGGGCACTGAAGCTTTCTTT.

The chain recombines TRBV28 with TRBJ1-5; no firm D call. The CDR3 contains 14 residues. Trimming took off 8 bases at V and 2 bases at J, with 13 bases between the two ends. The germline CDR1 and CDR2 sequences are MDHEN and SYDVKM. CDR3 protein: CASVWGSGNQPQHF. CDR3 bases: TGTGCCAGCGTGTGGGGTAGCGGCAATCAGCCCCAGCATTTT.

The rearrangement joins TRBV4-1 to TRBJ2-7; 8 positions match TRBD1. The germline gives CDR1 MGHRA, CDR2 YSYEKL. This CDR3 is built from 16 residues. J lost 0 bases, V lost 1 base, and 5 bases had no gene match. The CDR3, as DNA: TGCGCCAGCAGCCAAGGTCCGGGACAGGTCTCCTACGAGCAGTACTTC. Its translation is CASSQGPGQVSYEQYF.

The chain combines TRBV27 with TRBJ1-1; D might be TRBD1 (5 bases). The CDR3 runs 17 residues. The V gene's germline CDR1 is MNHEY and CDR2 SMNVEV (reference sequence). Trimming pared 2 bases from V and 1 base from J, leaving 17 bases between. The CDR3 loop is CASSLTPGTVANTEAFF. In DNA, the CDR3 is TGTGCCAGCAGTTTAACCCCTGGGACTGTTGCGAACACTGAAGCTTTCTTT.

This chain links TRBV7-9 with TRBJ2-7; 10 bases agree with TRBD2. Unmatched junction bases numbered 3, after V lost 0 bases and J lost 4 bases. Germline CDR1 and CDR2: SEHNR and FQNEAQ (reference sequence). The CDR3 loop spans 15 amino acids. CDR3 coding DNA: TGTGCCAGCAGCTTAGCAGCGGGGGGGCTGTACGAGCAGTACTTC. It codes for CASSLAAGGLYEQYF.

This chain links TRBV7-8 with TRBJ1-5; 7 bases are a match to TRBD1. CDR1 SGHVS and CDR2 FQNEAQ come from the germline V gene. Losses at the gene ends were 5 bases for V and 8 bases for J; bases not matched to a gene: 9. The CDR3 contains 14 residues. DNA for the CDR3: TGTGCCAGCAGCCTACCGGGACAGCAAAAGCCCCAGCATTTT. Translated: CASSLPGQQKPQHF.

In DNA, the CDR3 is TGTGCCAGCAGTGATGCAGCGGGAGTTGCAGGGACCCAGTACTTC. Translated, it gives CASSDAAGVAGTQYF. The chain combines TRBV25-1 with TRBJ2-5; 8 bases are a match to TRBD2. This CDR3 comprises 15 residues. Trimming at V came to 3 bases and at J to 7 bases, leaving 10 bases not matched to a gene. Per the germline V gene, CDR1 is MGHDK and CDR2 is SYGVNS.

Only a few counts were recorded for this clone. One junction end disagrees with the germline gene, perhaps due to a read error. Here the CDR3 DNA reads TGTGCTAGCAGCCCTGGCGGAAACACCATATATTTT. This codes for CASSPGGNTIYF. The chain has TRBV7-7 and TRBJ1-3; D ambiguous. Per germline, CDR1 SSHAT and CDR2 FNYEAQ (reference sequence). This CDR3 comprises 12 residues.

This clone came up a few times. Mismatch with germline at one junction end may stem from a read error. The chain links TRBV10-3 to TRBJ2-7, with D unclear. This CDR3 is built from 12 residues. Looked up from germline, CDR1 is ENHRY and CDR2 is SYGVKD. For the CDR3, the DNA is TGTGCCAGCAGTTACTCACCCTACGAGCAGTACTTC. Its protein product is CASSYSPYEQYF.

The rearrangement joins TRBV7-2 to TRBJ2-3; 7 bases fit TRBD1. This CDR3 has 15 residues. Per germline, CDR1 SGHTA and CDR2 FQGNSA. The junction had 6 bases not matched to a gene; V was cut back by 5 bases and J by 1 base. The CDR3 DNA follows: TGTGCCAGCAGCGCACAGGGGTTTGGCACAGATACGCAGTATTTT. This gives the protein CASSAQGFGTDTQYF. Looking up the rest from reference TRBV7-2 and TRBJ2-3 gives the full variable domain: GAGVSQSPSNKVTEKGKDVELRCDPISGHTALYWYRQSLGQGLEFLIYFQGNSAPDKSGLPSDRFSAERTGGSVSTLTIQRTQQEDSAVYLCASSAQGFGTDTQYFGPGTRLTVL.

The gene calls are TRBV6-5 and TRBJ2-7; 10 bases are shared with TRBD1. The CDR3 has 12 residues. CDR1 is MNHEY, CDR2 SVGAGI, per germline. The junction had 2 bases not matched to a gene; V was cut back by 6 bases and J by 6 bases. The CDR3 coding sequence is TGTGCCAGCAGGAGGACAGGGGGCGAGCAGTACTTC. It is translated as CASRRTGGEQYF.

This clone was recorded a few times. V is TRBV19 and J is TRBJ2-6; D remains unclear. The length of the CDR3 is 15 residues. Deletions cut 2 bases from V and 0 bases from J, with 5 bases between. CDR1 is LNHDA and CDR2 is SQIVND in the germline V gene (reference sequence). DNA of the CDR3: TGTGCCAGTAGTATAATGAGCTCTGGGGCCAACGTCCTGACTTTC. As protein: CASSIMSSGANVLTF.

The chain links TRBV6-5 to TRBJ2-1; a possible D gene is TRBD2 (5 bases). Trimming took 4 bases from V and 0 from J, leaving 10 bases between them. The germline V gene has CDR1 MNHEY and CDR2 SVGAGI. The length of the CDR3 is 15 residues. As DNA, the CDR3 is TGTGCCAGCAGTTTAGCGCTAAGCTCCTACAATGAGCAGTTCTTC. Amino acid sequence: CASSLALSSYNEQFF.